This entry lists 15 T cell receptor beta chains sequenced from one sample in a study of shared clonotypes between healthy human individuals. TCRdb keeps only in-frame clones here, not all; method: immunoSEQ multiplex PCR. The sample shows more than 2 million clones, roughly 95% of them seen only once. The naive CD8 population came from CD45RO-negative cells selected for CCR7, without terminally differentiated effector memory CD45RA+ cells. Sequenced sample: naive CD8+ T cells sorted from blood. Every receptor here comes from a man younger than 35 in good health.

The chain joins TRBV5-4 to TRBJ2-7; TRBD2 might be the D (6 bases). With 2 bases removed from V and 0 bases from J, the gap between germline ends came to 12 bases. Germline V gives CDR1 SGHNT, CDR2 YYREEE (reference sequence). There are 15 residues in the CDR3. The CDR3 spells CASSFGGSPSYEQYF. Here the CDR3 DNA reads TGTGCCAGCAGCTTCGGAGGGTCTCCCTCCTACGAGCAGTACTTC.

The chain couples TRBV11-1 to TRBJ2-5; D unresolved. The length of the CDR3 is 14 residues. Germline assignment: CDR1 SGHAT and CDR2 FQDESV (reference sequence). The V end lost 0 bases, the J end lost 5 bases, and 10 bases lay between the germline ends. DNA for the CDR3: TGTGCCAGCAGCTTAGCGGGCCAGCAGGAGACCCAGTACTTC. Encoded protein: CASSLAGQQETQYF.

The J gene is TRBJ2-1, the V gene TRBV27; the D call may be TRBD1 or TRBD2 (5 bases each). V was pared by 2 bases and J by 2 bases, with 16 bases between. The V gene's germline CDR1 is MNHEY and CDR2 SMNVEV (reference sequence). The CDR3 runs 17 residues. The CDR3 sequence: CASSLGPGAQTYNEQFF. CDR3 nucleotides: TGTGCCAGCAGTTTAGGTCCCGGGGCACAGACCTACAATGAGCAGTTCTTC.

The CDR3 region is CASSRGSDSYEQYF. DNA of the CDR3: TGCGCCAGCAGCAGAGGGTCGGACTCCTACGAGCAGTACTTC. The gene calls are TRBV5-1 and TRBJ2-7; TRBD2 might be the D (5 bases). Germline assignment: CDR1 SGHRS and CDR2 YFSETQ. The CDR3 runs 14 residues. Trimming shortened V by 4 bases and J by 0 bases, and 11 bases separated the two germline ends.

The sample holds one count of this clone. The chain employs TRBV7-9 and TRBJ2-1, with 7 bases lining up with TRBD2. Germline CDR1 is SEHNR and CDR2 is FQNEAQ (reference sequence). There are 15 residues in the CDR3. The ends lost 5 bases at V and 4 bases at J; junction bases unmatched: 8. In nucleotides, the CDR3 is TGTGCCAGCAGCCGAGGACTAGAGGGTTACAATGAGCAGTTCTTC. Its translation: CASSRGLEGYNEQFF.

As to this clone: Other nucleotide sequences from this sample produce the same CDR3. This chain links TRBV27 with TRBJ2-7; D gene unclear. Per the germline V gene, CDR1 is MNHEY and CDR2 is SMNVEV (reference sequence). Trimming removed 3 bases from V and 0 bases from J, with 6 bases in between. The CDR3 has 13 residues. In DNA, the CDR3 is TGTGCCAGCAGTTTCGGCCACTCCTACGAGCAGTACTTC. Protein product: CASSFGHSYEQYF.

The rearrangement joins TRBV7-9 to TRBJ1-2; possibly TRBD1 for D (5 bases). CDR1 and CDR2 (germline): SEHNR, FQNEAQ (reference sequence). V was clipped by 7 bases and J by 6 bases, with 18 bases between them. This CDR3 spans 14 amino acids. Written as DNA, the CDR3 is TGTGCCAGCAACCTTCTGTGGGGGTTCGATGGCTACACCTTC. It specifies CASNLLWGFDGYTF.

The rearrangement joins TRBV6-6 to TRBJ2-7, with D hard to call. This CDR3 is 15 amino acids long. Germline CDR1 and CDR2: MNHNY and SVGAGI (reference sequence). V shed 2 bases and J shed 6 bases, with 17 bases lying between them. CDR3 DNA sequence: TGTGCCAGCAGTTACACCGAGGCCCTAGGCGGCGAGCAGTACTTC. Translated, it gives CASSYTEALGGEQYF.

The V gene is TRBV7-9, the J gene TRBJ2-7; 8 nucleotides align to TRBD2. After removal of 5 bases from V and 6 bases from J, the junction contained 6 bases not matched to a gene. Germline-derived CDR1 and CDR2 are SEHNR and FQNEAQ (reference sequence). The CDR3 covers 13 residues. The CDR3 is CASSRGLASEQYF. CDR3 in DNA: TGTGCCAGCAGCCGCGGACTAGCTAGCGAGCAGTACTTC.

The rearrangement joins TRBV6-5 to TRBJ1-1, with a weak D call TRBD1 (5 bases). Germline lookup yields CDR1 MNHEY and CDR2 SVGAGI. V lost 2 bases to trimming and J lost 6 bases, with 10 bases between them. The CDR3 runs to 13 residues. The CDR3 bases are TGTGCCAGCAGTTACGATGGACAAGCTGAAGCTTTCTTT. Its protein product is CASSYDGQAEAFF.

The genes are TRBV19 and TRBJ1-4; a possible D gene is TRBD1 (6 bases). The germline gives CDR1 LNHDA, CDR2 SQIVND (reference sequence). The CDR3 length is 14 residues. V dropped 6 bases and J dropped 7 bases, with 15 bases sitting between them. This CDR3 reads CASSLSEGVEKLFF. The CDR3, as DNA: TGTGCCAGTAGCCTCAGCGAGGGGGTTGAAAAACTGTTTTTT.

The table lists this clone with a few counts. Compared with germline, one end of the junction differs, possibly owing to a read error. The chain couples TRBV2 to TRBJ1-2; tentatively, D is TRBD1 (5 bases). The germline V gene has CDR1 SNHLY and CDR2 FYNNEI. The CDR3 covers 15 residues. The CDR3 nucleotides read TGTGCCAGCATTGAAATCCCCCAGGGTAACTATGGCTACACCTTC. Protein: CASIEIPQGNYGYTF.

V gene TRBV7-9 combines with J gene TRBJ1-4; 7 positions agree with TRBD1. CDR3 length equals 15 residues. Germline CDR1 reads SEHNR; CDR2 reads FQNEAQ (reference sequence). V lost 5 bases, J lost 3 bases, and 6 bases stayed unmatched. The CDR3 is CASSPPGQSNEKLFF. Here the CDR3 DNA reads TGTGCCAGCAGCCCACCGGGACAGTCTAATGAAAAACTGTTTTTT.

The J gene is TRBJ1-6, the V gene TRBV7-9, with D unresolved. The CDR3 has 15 residues. Germline V gives CDR1 SEHNR, CDR2 FQNEAQ (reference sequence). V lost 4 bases and J lost 14, with 21 bases in between. CDR3 DNA sequence: TGTGCCAGCAGCTCCCAGGCCGTCCCCTATTGGGCCCTCCACTTT. Translated, it gives CASSSQAVPYWALHF.

The rearrangement links TRBV30 to TRBJ2-7; 8 bases align to TRBD1. Per germline, CDR1 GTSNPN and CDR2 SVGIG (reference sequence). The CDR3 is 14 amino acids. J gave up 3 bases and V 3 bases, and 7 bases lay outside the gene matches. The CDR3 DNA sequence: TGTGCCTGGAGCCTGACAGGGGCCGGCTACGAGCAGTACTTC. Protein: CAWSLTGAGYEQYF. Full variable domain (missing parts from reference TRBV30 and TRBJ2-7): SQTIHQWPATLVQPVGSPLSLECTVEGTSNPNLYWYRQAAGRGLQLLFYSVGIGQISSEVPQNLSASRPQDRQFILSSKKLLLSDSGFYLCAWSLTGAGYEQYFGPGTRLTVT.